This TCR beta chain stems from a study of blood T cell repertoires in COVID-19 (dated by TCRdb to the early 2020s). Context from the whole study: Samples covering the acute and convalescent phases of COVID-19 were provided by collaborators in the United States, Italy and Spain. Subjects who had been exposed to COVID-19, were actively infected with it, or had recovered from it provided the deeply sampled blood TCRbeta repertoires that made up the dataset. A freely available public database, intended as a resource for researchers studying the immune response to SARS-CoV-2, is where the repertoires were released. Sample metadata almost always included a de-identified subject ID, COVID-19 status, age in years and sex. Where HLA class I and class II types were available, the types were taken from metadata supplied by the sample provider, not from assay-based typing. Samples were obtained from the ongoing ImmuneRACE study (first 160 participants) and from about 1,300 subjects provided by 6 global collaborators. The prospective study material was composed of cDNA or gDNA derived from T cells, B-cell-depleted T cells, or PBMCs. The full study reports these points: Clinical and demographic metadata were provided uncurated, with the amount varying by source and participant.

TCRbeta CDR3 regions were amplified from genomic DNA by means of the immunoSEQ Assay, a bias-controlled multiplex PCR. The original methods were these. Within the assay, amplification of reference gene primers was used to estimate how many nucleated cells each sample contained. To quantify the absolute abundance of each unique TCRbeta CDR3 rearrangement, sequence reads were collapsed and filtered. For each sample, productive Simpson clonality was calculated by taking the square root of Simpson's diversity index across productive rearrangements. In its TCRdb copy, this immuneACCESS table keeps in-frame sequences only and misses some clones. Where compared with another copy, unresolved V genes explain less than half of these, and the others have no known cause. That table supplies the V and J calls and clone size; D and trimming were determined from the DNA. The sample yields 250,000 to 300,000 clones; around nine tenths were counted once. The top ten constitute about an eighth of the sample.

From a lookup of the germline V gene, CDR1 and CDR2 are SGHDT and YYEEEE. The junction shows trimming of 0 bases on V and 3 bases on J, plus 14 bases between the germline ends. From the cysteine through the phenylalanine, the CDR3 covers 16 amino acids. The read is trimmed to its CDR3 DNA, 48 bases read in frame from base 1. Collaborating institutions collected whole blood in K2EDTA tubes following their own protocols. For TCRbeta analysis, collaborator samples were shipped as frozen whole blood, as isolated PBMCs, or as DNA extracted from either sample type. A note on this clone: Its antigen is not yet known. Per-base qualities were not stored, and no clone one base away is much larger.

Sequencing was done on a sample of peripheral blood. This TCR derives from a woman in her fifties or sixties with acute or convalescent COVID-19. The sequence links TRBV5-6 to TRBJ2-3; a tentative D match to TRBD1 spans 5 bases. For the CDR3, the sequence is CASSLAQGFNTDTQYF. DNA sequence: TGTGCCAGCAGCTTGGCTCAGGGTTTTAATACAGATACGCAGTATTTT.